Below, 32 T cell receptor beta chains from the same sample are listed, as sequenced in a study of OX40 agonist ivuxolimab in advanced cancers. The receptor library was made with the immunoSEQ multiplex PCR assay. The source is immuneACCESS, and TCRdb retained only in-frame sequences with V and J called. Part of the clones is not carried over; for the studies checked, unresolved V genes explain less than half of this, and the remainder is unexplained. This sample gives more than 95,000 clones in total; around nine tenths of them show up just once. Together, the top ten hold approximately 0.8% of the sample. Sequenced material: CD4+ or CD8+ T cells sorted from blood, taken in a trial of the OX40 agonist ivuxolimab. These TCRs come from an adult with an advanced solid tumor such as melanoma, head and neck, liver or kidney cancer.

The CDR3 loop is CASSLRGDGTDTQYF. The CDR3, as DNA: TGCGCCAGCAGCTTAAGAGGTGATGGCACAGATACGCAGTATTTT. V usage is TRBV5-1 and J usage is TRBJ2-3; D gene unclear. Per germline, CDR1 SGHRS and CDR2 YFSETQ. V lost 2 bases, J lost 1 base, and 11 bases lay in between. The CDR3 consists of 15 residues.

A remark on this clone: A read error may account for a junction end that differs from germline. The same CDR3 is also encoded by other DNA sequences in this sample. The gene calls are TRBV7-2 and TRBJ1-2; D not resolved. The CDR3 contains 16 residues. Germline-derived CDR1 and CDR2 are SGHTA and FQGNSA. CDR3 coding DNA: TGCGCCAGCAGCTCCGTGGACCCACGGATGTCCTATGGCTACACCTTC. This translates into CASSSVDPRMSYGYTF.

This rearrangement joins TRBV28 to TRBJ1-2; weak D call: TRBD1 (5 bases). Trimming removed 5 bases at V and 4 bases at J, with 11 bases between. Germline CDR1 reads MDHEN; CDR2 reads SYDVKM. This CDR3 spans 13 amino acids. Written as DNA, the CDR3 is TGTGCCAGCAGTCAGACGGGGGGCTATGGCTACACCTTC. The encoded protein is CASSQTGGYGYTF.

The CDR3 sequence is CASSYSGGDQETQYF. The CDR3 region has the DNA TGTGCCAGCAGTTACTCGGGAGGGGACCAAGAGACCCAGTACTTC. The V gene is TRBV6-5, the J gene TRBJ2-5; TRBD2 matches at 7 bases. This CDR3 has 15 amino acids. The germline gives CDR1 MNHEY, CDR2 SVGAGI. V lost 0 bases to trimming and J lost 0 bases; unmatched junction nucleotides: 1.

A single count supports this clone. The gene calls are TRBV6-1 and TRBJ1-3, with 7 positions matching TRBD1. This CDR3 comprises 15 residues. The trim removed 3 bases at V and 4 bases at J, leaving 6 bases unmatched. CDR1 is MNHNS and CDR2 is SASEGT in the germline V gene. The CDR3 loop reads CASSDPGQSGNTIYF. The CDR3 bases are TGTGCCAGCAGTGACCCGGGACAGTCGGGAAACACCATATATTTT.

CDR3 sequence: CASSSRWSGYGYTF. CDR3 nucleotides: TGTGCCAGCAGCTCCCGGTGGAGCGGCTATGGCTACACCTTC. V gene TRBV7-9 combines with J gene TRBJ1-2; D not certain. Germline lookup yields CDR1 SEHNR and CDR2 FQNEAQ (reference sequence). This CDR3 has 14 amino acids. With 4 bases removed from V and 4 bases from J, the gap between germline ends came to 13 bases.

This clone was seen just once. This chain connects TRBV9 to TRBJ1-1, with D unclear. The V end was cut by 0 bases, the J end by 2 bases, with 11 bases between. Germline CDR1 and CDR2: SGDLS and YYNGEE. This CDR3 has 15 residues. Written as DNA, the CDR3 is TGTGCCAGCAGCGTAGACCCAGGAAGCAACACTGAAGCTTTCTTT. Protein product: CASSVDPGSNTEAFF.

CDR3 region: CASSPGGNGELFF. The CDR3 DNA reads as TGTGCCAGCAGCCCGGGGGGGAACGGGGAGCTGTTTTTT. The chain recombines TRBV7-2 with TRBJ2-2; 8 bases agree with TRBD2. With 5 bases clipped from V and 7 bases from J, the junction kept 3 bases outside the gene matches. This CDR3 is 13 amino acids long. Germline values: CDR1 SGHTA, CDR2 FQGNSA.

The chain is built from TRBV6-1 and TRBJ1-1; maybe TRBD1 (5 bases). V was clipped by 7 bases and J by 1 base, with 13 bases between them. Per the germline V gene, CDR1 is MNHNS and CDR2 is SASEGT. The CDR3 is made up of 14 amino acids. The CDR3 region has the DNA TGTGCCAGCAAACCGGGGCCTGAGAACACTGAAGCTTTCTTT. It codes for CASKPGPENTEAFF.

V gene TRBV6-5 combines with J gene TRBJ2-1, with a possible D match to TRBD2 (7 bases). The CDR3 totals 13 residues. Germline assignment: CDR1 MNHEY and CDR2 SVGAGI. Trimming removed 5 bases at V and 6 bases at J, with 11 bases between. CDR3 in DNA: TGTGCCAGCAGTCGGGGGGACATCAATGAGCAGTTCTTC. It encodes CASSRGDINEQFF.

The chain recombines TRBV19 with TRBJ1-3; 7 bases map to TRBD1. The CDR3 has 14 residues. CDR1 is LNHDA, CDR2 SQIVND, per germline (reference sequence). V shed 5 bases and J 3 bases; nucleotides not matched to a gene: 4. The DNA of the CDR3 is TGTGCCAGTAGTGGACAGGCGTTTGGAAACACCATATATTTT. Translation gives CASSGQAFGNTIYF. Supplemented by reference TRBV19 and TRBJ1-3, the full variable domain reads DGGITQSPKYLFRKEGQNVTLSCEQNLNHDAMYWYRQDPGQGLRLIYYSQIVNDFQKGDIAEGYSVSREKKESFPLTVTSAQKNPTAFYLCASSGQAFGNTIYFGEGSWLTVV.

The rearrangement joins TRBV5-1 to TRBJ1-2; 7 bases are shared with TRBD1. Looked up from germline, CDR1 is SGHRS and CDR2 is YFSETQ. This CDR3 has 14 amino acids. V shed 5 bases, J shed 1 base, and the junction held 5 bases outside the gene matches. This chain's CDR3 is CASSSGDSNYGYTF. CDR3 DNA: TGCGCCAGCAGTTCGGGGGACAGTAACTATGGCTACACCTTC.

J is TRBJ2-2 and V is TRBV5-1, with 8 bases lining up with TRBD1. The V gene end was trimmed by 5 bases and the J gene end by 8 bases; junction bases not matched to a gene: 14. The CDR3 has 16 amino acids. Germline loops: CDR1 SGHRS, CDR2 YFSETQ. The CDR3 protein is CASSSSPDRAEGELFF. DNA for the CDR3: TGCGCCAGCAGTTCTAGCCCGGACAGGGCTGAGGGGGAGCTGTTTTTT.

CDR3 sequence (DNA): TGTGCCAGCAGCTTATGGACAGCCTCCTACGAGCAGTACTTC. Its protein is CASSLWTASYEQYF. The chain is built from TRBV11-2 and TRBJ2-7, with D possibly TRBD1 on 6 matching bases. The CDR3 sequence is 14 residues long. CDR1 SGHAT and CDR2 FQNNGV come from the germline V gene. Trimming pared 2 bases from V and 0 bases from J, leaving 8 bases between.

V usage is TRBV10-2 and J usage is TRBJ2-2, with D maybe TRBD1 (7 bases). This CDR3 region has 15 residues. In germline, CDR1 is WSHSY, CDR2 SAAADI. The V end was cut by 3 bases, the J end by 4 bases, with 12 bases between. The CDR3 DNA reads TGCGCCAGCAGTGACAGGGGGGTGGGCACCGGGGAGCTGTTTTTT. Encoded protein: CASSDRGVGTGELFF.

This rearrangement joins TRBV19 to TRBJ1-4; 9 bases are a match to TRBD1. CDR1 is LNHDA, CDR2 SQIVND, per germline (reference sequence). This CDR3 has 16 amino acids. V lost 3 bases and J lost 6; bases outside the gene matches: 8. CDR3 in amino acids: CASSMEHRGRDEKLFF. In DNA form, the CDR3 reads TGTGCCAGTAGTATGGAGCACAGGGGGCGAGATGAAAAACTGTTTTTT.

With respect to this clone: This sample also contains other DNA sequences that code for the same CDR3. V usage is TRBV7-2 and J usage is TRBJ2-3, with 10 bases lining up with TRBD2. J gave up 2 bases and V 3 bases, and 2 bases lay outside the gene matches. The CDR3 extends over 15 amino acids. CDR1 SGHTA and CDR2 FQGNSA come from the germline V gene. CDR3 in amino acids: CASSFSGGSTDTQYF. The CDR3 nucleotides read TGTGCCAGCAGCTTTAGCGGGGGGTCCACAGATACGCAGTATTTT.

The chain links TRBV6-1 to TRBJ1-3, with no clear D. Trimming took off 5 bases at V and 4 bases at J, with 6 bases between the two ends. Germline V CDR1 and CDR2: MNHNS, SASEGT. The CDR3 covers 12 residues. The CDR3 sequence is CASSPRGNTIYF. For the CDR3, the DNA is TGTGCCAGCAGTCCCCGGGGAAACACCATATATTTT.

This CDR3 is CATSGRRNEQFF. CDR3 in DNA: TGTGCCACCAGCGGTCGGAGAAATGAGCAGTTCTTC. The V and J genes are TRBV15 and TRBJ2-1; no clear D. The CDR3 runs to 12 residues. V was cut by 5 bases and J by 7 bases, with 9 bases left in between. Germline CDR1 reads LNHNV; CDR2 reads YYDKDF (reference sequence).

The gene calls are TRBV28 and TRBJ2-2; no clear D gene. This CDR3 region has 12 residues. Per germline, CDR1 MDHEN and CDR2 SYDVKM. V gave up 2 bases and J gave up 9 bases, with 7 bases separating them. CDR3 bases: TGTGCCAGCAGTTTAGGGTCCAGGGAGCTGTTTTTT. It yields the protein CASSLGSRELFF.

This clone was counted a single time. The CDR3 bases are TGTGCCAGCAGTATAGGGGTAGGGGGGCTGCAAGAGACCCAGTACTTC. Amino acid sequence: CASSIGVGGLQETQYF. V usage is TRBV7-2 and J usage is TRBJ2-5; D is possibly TRBD1 or TRBD2 (6 bases each). This CDR3 region has 16 residues. V was cut by 6 bases and J by 2 bases, with 19 bases left in between. Germline CDR1 reads SGHTA; CDR2 reads FQGNSA.

This clone has a single count. The chain joins TRBV29-1 to TRBJ2-1; 7 bases agree with TRBD1. This CDR3 is built from 14 residues. In germline, CDR1 is SQVTM, CDR2 ANQGSEA. The V segment lost 4 bases and the J segment 5 bases; nucleotides outside the gene matches: 8. The CDR3 loop is CSVGAGTADNEQFF. The CDR3 nucleotides read TGCAGCGTTGGAGCCGGGACAGCAGACAATGAGCAGTTCTTC.

The table lists this clone with a count of one. The chain carries TRBV18 and TRBJ1-1; unclear D gene. This CDR3 has 18 residues. V lost 1 base to trimming and J lost 3 bases, with 21 bases between them. Germline CDR1 is KGHSH and CDR2 is LQKENI. Here the CDR3 DNA reads TGTGCCAGCTCACCACTTCAAGGGATTCCAGAAGCGGACACTGAAGCTTTCTTT. It translates to CASSPLQGIPEADTEAFF. The full variable domain, its missing parts supplied by reference TRBV18 and TRBJ1-1, is NAGVMQNPRHLVRRRGQEARLRCSPMKGHSHVYWYRQLPEEGLKFMVYLQKENIIDESGMPKERFSAEFPKEGPSILRIQQVVRGDSAAYFCASSPLQGIPEADTEAFFGQGTRLTVV.

This clone showed up just once. This rearrangement joins TRBV6-6 to TRBJ2-3; 12 positions agree with TRBD2. CDR3 length: 14 amino acids. CDR1 is MNHNY and CDR2 is SVGAGI in the germline V gene (reference sequence). V lost 4 bases and J lost 6; bases outside the gene matches: 2. CDR3 in amino acids: CASSLGTSGDTQYF. The DNA of the CDR3 is TGTGCCAGCAGTTTAGGGACTAGCGGGGATACGCAGTATTTT.

V and J are TRBV6-1 and TRBJ1-5; tentatively, D is TRBD1 (5 bases). CDR1 MNHNS and CDR2 SASEGT come from the germline V gene. The CDR3 loop spans 15 amino acids. V shed 1 base and J shed 7 bases, with 14 bases lying between them. This CDR3 reads CASSEGYGGSQPQHF. CDR3 nucleotides: TGTGCCAGCAGTGAAGGGTATGGGGGGTCACAGCCCCAGCATTTT.

The gene calls are TRBV5-1 and TRBJ2-3; TRBD2 matches 12 bases. This CDR3 region has 16 residues. The ends lost 3 bases at V and 4 bases at J; junction bases unmatched: 6. Looked up from germline, CDR1 is SGHRS and CDR2 is YFSETQ. In DNA, the CDR3 is TGCGCCAGCAGCTCCTCTAGCGGGGGGGTGGCAGATACGCAGTATTTT. Its protein is CASSSSSGGVADTQYF. The entire variable domain, with the rest obtained from reference TRBV5-1 and TRBJ2-3, is as follows: KAGVTQTPRYLIKTRGQQVTLSCSPISGHRSVSWYQQTPGQGLQFLFEYFSETQRNKGNFPGRFSGRQFSNSRSEMNVSTLELGDSALYLCASSSSSGGVADTQYFGPGTRLTVL.

This clone was seen only once. The chain employs TRBV6-5 and TRBJ2-7; 7 nucleotides match TRBD1. The J segment lost 1 base and the V segment lost 8 bases, leaving 2 bases of the junction unmatched. In germline, CDR1 is MNHEY, CDR2 SVGAGI. The CDR3 consists of 12 residues. The CDR3 DNA reads as TGTGCCAGCCGGGACAGTTCCTACGAGCAGTACTTC. Amino acid sequence: CASRDSSYEQYF.

The chain couples TRBV7-3 to TRBJ1-1; D is uncertain. V lost 3 bases to trimming and J lost 1 base, with 6 bases between them. CDR1 SGHTA and CDR2 FQGTGA come from the germline V gene. The CDR3 has 13 residues. The chain's CDR3 is CASSFSQNTEAFF. The CDR3 coding sequence is TGTGCCAGCAGCTTTTCCCAGAACACTGAAGCTTTCTTT.

The chain carries TRBV7-2 and TRBJ2-3, with D tentatively TRBD1 (5 bases). The V gene's germline CDR1 is SGHTA and CDR2 FQGNSA. The CDR3 is 14 residues long. V shed 6 bases and J shed 3 bases, with 13 bases lying between them. The CDR3 DNA reads TGTGCCAGCAGTCGTTGGCAGGGTACAGATACGCAGTATTTT. Translating gives CASSRWQGTDTQYF. Full variable domain (outside the CDR3, taken from reference TRBV7-2 and TRBJ2-3): GAGVSQSPSNKVTEKGKDVELRCDPISGHTALYWYRQSLGQGLEFLIYFQGNSAPDKSGLPSDRFSAERTGGSVSTLTIQRTQQEDSAVYLCASSRWQGTDTQYFGPGTRLTVL.

This clone was seen a few times. This chain joins TRBV11-2 and TRBJ1-2, with D unresolved. V dropped 4 bases and J dropped 5 bases, with 14 bases sitting between them. Germline V CDR1 and CDR2: SGHAT, FQNNGV. The CDR3 sequence is 14 residues long. CDR3 region: CASSWEGGVYGYTF. DNA for the CDR3: TGTGCCAGCAGCTGGGAGGGCGGGGTGTATGGCTACACCTTC. The whole variable domain, filled in from reference TRBV11-2 and TRBJ1-2, reads EAGVAQSPRYKIIEKRQSVAFWCNPISGHATLYWYQQILGQGPKLLIQFQNNGVVDDSQLPKDRFSAERLKGVDSTLKIQPAKLEDSAVYLCASSWEGGVYGYTFGSGTRLTVV.

As for this clone: The same CDR3 can be traced to other DNA sequences in this sample. This chain joins TRBV15 and TRBJ1-5; 7 bases line up with TRBD1. The germline gives CDR1 LNHNV, CDR2 YYDKDF (reference sequence). V shed 0 bases and J 3 bases; nucleotides not matched to a gene: 2. This CDR3 comprises 15 residues. The CDR3, as DNA: TGTGCCACCAGCAGAGAGACAGGGACCAATCAGCCCCAGCATTTT. Its protein product is CATSRETGTNQPQHF.

V and J are TRBV25-1 and TRBJ2-5; D gene uncertain. Between the trimmed V and J ends, which lost 0 bases and 4 bases, there was a span of 9 bases. Germline V CDR1 and CDR2: MGHDK, SYGVNS. The CDR3 covers 14 residues. CDR3 sequence reads: CASSEYTIGETQYF. CDR3 coding DNA: TGTGCCAGCAGTGAATATACGATCGGAGAGACCCAGTACTTC.